These T cell receptor beta chains were read from a single sample in a study of blood T cell repertoires in COVID-19. The data were produced by immunoSEQ multiplex PCR, yet TCRdb's version contains in-frame clones alone and is incomplete. This table has about 64,000 clones, 86% appearing once. The sequencing input was peripheral blood. All receptors derive from a man in his forties or fifties with acute or convalescent COVID-19. CDR3s include the opening cysteine and the closing phenylalanine or tryptophan. D genes are given only for firm matches. Size is stated for part of the rows, as once, few or many counts, or as a class when the clone is expanded.

V gene,J gene,clone size,D gene,CDR3 length,CDR3 protein,CDR3 DNA
TRBV9,TRBJ2-1,NA,NA,12,CASSDLGGSQFF,TGTGCCAGCAGTGACCTCGGAGGTTCTCAGTTCTTC
TRBV5-1,TRBJ1-1,NA,NA,12,CASANRDTEAFF,TGCGCCAGCGCAAATCGGGACACTGAAGCTTTCTTT
TRBV12-5,TRBJ2-5,once,NA,12,CASGFQGETQYF,TGTGCTAGTGGTTTCCAGGGAGAGACCCAGTACTTC
TRBV6-5,TRBJ2-7,NA,TRBD1,13,CASRSTGVYEQYF,TGTGCCAGCAGGTCCACAGGGGTGTACGAGCAGTACTTC
TRBV7-6,TRBJ2-7,few,TRBD2,14,CASRPSGGSYEQYF,TGTGCCAGCAGGCCTAGCGGGGGGTCCTACGAGCAGTACTTC
TRBV18,TRBJ1-1,few,NA,13,CASSPGLVTEAFF,TGTGCCAGCTCCCCCGGACTCGTGACTGAAGCTTTCTTT
TRBV11-3,TRBJ2-5,NA,NA,15,CASSHRGAGIETQYF,TGTGCCAGCAGCCACCGGGGGGCCGGGATAGAGACCCAGTACTTC
TRBV18,TRBJ1-1,NA,NA,12,CASSLRQVEAFF,TGTGCCAGCTCACTAAGACAGGTTGAAGCTTTCTTT
TRBV25-1,TRBJ2-3,NA,NA,13,CASSEIAPDTQYF,TGTGCCAGCAGTGAAATAGCTCCAGATACGCAGTATTTT
TRBV24-1,TRBJ2-1,NA,TRBD2,14,CATSVGGGDNEQFF,TGTGCCACCAGTGTCGGCGGGGGGGACAATGAGCAGTTCTTC
TRBV19,TRBJ2-7,NA,TRBD2,15,CASSIKGLAPVEQYF,TGTGCCAGTAGTATAAAGGGACTAGCGCCGGTGGAGCAGTACTTC
TRBV10-2,TRBJ2-2,NA,NA,12,CASGRGNGELFF,TGCGCCAGCGGGAGGGGGAACGGGGAGCTGTTTTTT
TRBV11-3,TRBJ2-7,NA,NA,12,CASSLPAYEQYF,TGTGCCAGCAGCTTACCGGCCTACGAGCAGTACTTC
TRBV7-2,TRBJ1-5,NA,NA,15,CASSLGGRRNQPQHF,TGTGCCAGCAGCTTAGGTGGCAGGAGGAATCAGCCCCAGCATTTT
TRBV7-8,TRBJ1-2,NA,NA,14,CASSLAREGYGYTF,TGTGCCAGCAGCTTAGCGAGGGAGGGCTATGGCTACACCTTC
TRBV29-1,TRBJ2-2,NA,NA,13,CTIDGGNTGELFF,TGCACCATTGACGGCGGCAACACCGGGGAGCTGTTTTTT
TRBV12-3/TRBV12-4,TRBJ1-5,NA,TRBD1,13,CASSPGGGQPQHF,TGTGCCAGCAGTCCAGGGGGCGGACAGCCCCAGCATTTT
TRBV5-1,TRBJ2-3,NA,NA,14,CASSLLGGFDTQYF,TGCGCCAGCAGCTTGCTAGGGGGATTTGATACGCAGTATTTT
TRBV11-2,TRBJ2-5,NA,TRBD2,17,CASSLEAPRGGRETQYF,TGTGCCAGCAGCTTAGAAGCGCCGCGGGGGGGCCGTGAGACCCAGTACTTC
TRBV2,TRBJ1-2,NA,NA,13,CASAPRGSTGYTF,TGTGCCTCAGCACCCCGAGGGTCTACTGGCTACACCTTC
TRBV7-8,TRBJ2-7,NA,TRBD2,18,CASSLNLAGGLRTYEQYF,TGTGCCAGCAGCTTAAACCTAGCGGGGGGCCTACGAACCTACGAGCAGTACTTC
TRBV25-1,TRBJ1-4,NA,TRBD1,16,CASSEYTGTENEKLFF,TGTGCCAGCAGTGAATATACGGGGACAGAGAATGAAAAACTGTTTTTT
TRBV5-1,TRBJ1-1,NA,TRBD1,18,CASSLDGTASTGITEAFF,TGCGCCAGCAGCTTGGACGGGACAGCCTCAACGGGGATCACTGAAGCTTTCTTT
TRBV2,TRBJ1-1,once,NA,14,CASRGGHQNTEAFF,TGTGCCAGCAGAGGGGGACACCAGAACACTGAAGCTTTCTTT
TRBV6-2/TRBV6-3,TRBJ1-1,few,NA,14,CASSYAGGRTEAFF,TGTGCCAGCAGTTACGCTGGGGGCAGAACTGAAGCTTTCTTT
TRBV18,TRBJ1-1,NA,NA,12,CASSRIPGEAFF,TGTGCCAGCTCACGCATACCAGGGGAGGCTTTCTTT
TRBV29-1,TRBJ1-2,NA,NA,12,CSAYRAPYGYTF,TGCAGCGCCTACAGGGCTCCCTATGGCTACACCTTC
TRBV5-8,TRBJ2-4,NA,TRBD1,16,CASSPGDREAKNIQYF,TGTGCCAGCAGCCCAGGAGACAGGGAAGCCAAAAACATTCAGTACTTC
TRBV5-4,TRBJ1-1,NA,TRBD1,13,CATPTGGNTEAFF,TGTGCCACCCCGACAGGGGGGAACACTGAAGCTTTCTTT
TRBV7-7,TRBJ2-3,NA,NA,14,CASSLGGRTDTQYF,TGTGCTAGCAGCTTAGGGGGGCGCACAGATACGCAGTATTTT
TRBV7-9,TRBJ2-2,NA,TRBD1,17,CASSSTKGQGAVGELFF,TGTGCCAGCAGCTCAACTAAGGGACAGGGGGCCGTCGGGGAGCTGTTTTTT
TRBV27,TRBJ1-6,NA,NA,15,CASSFGASYNSPLHF,TGTGCCAGCAGTTTCGGAGCCTCCTATAATTCACCCCTCCACTTT
TRBV5-6,TRBJ1-1,once,TRBD1,17,CASSLGWTGFKNTEAFF,TGTGCCAGCAGCTTGGGATGGACAGGGTTTAAGAACACTGAAGCTTTCTTT
TRBV19,TRBJ1-3,few,NA,15,CASSIKAGVGNTIYF,TGTGCCAGTAGTATAAAAGCAGGGGTCGGAAACACCATATATTTT
TRBV24-1,TRBJ2-5,NA,TRBD2,16,CATRRMTSGKQETQYF,TGTGCCACCAGGAGGATGACTAGCGGAAAGCAAGAGACCCAGTACTTC